These 29 T cell receptor beta chains were sequenced from one sample in a study of Tregs in tolerant kidney transplant recipients (dated by TCRdb to 2018 to 2020). This specimen's time point label, per the study, means: 6 months after combined kidney and bone marrow transplant. The transplants used related donors along with nonmyeloablative bone marrow transplantation, and in the human trials mixed chimerism was transient. Library preparation was by the immunoSEQ multiplex PCR assay. TCRdb obtained this table from immuneACCESS and retained in-frame rearrangements with V and J assigned. These tables miss some clones; where compared with another copy, unresolved V genes account for less than half of the shortfall, and the remainder is unexplained. The sample table shows approximately 60,000 clones, and around 87% are seen once. Around 4% of the sample rests with the top ten. This sample comprised CD4+ T cells from blood (PBMCs), obtained 6 months after the transplant. These receptors were collected from a human patient who received a combined kidney and bone marrow transplant. Once a transplant has taken place, some T cells may be donor derived.

The sample holds a few counts of this clone. The J gene is TRBJ2-7, the V gene TRBV10-3, with D uncertain. The germline V gene encodes CDR1 ENHRY and CDR2 SYGVKD. V was clipped by 6 bases and J by 5 bases, with 8 bases between them. This CDR3 is 11 amino acids long. The CDR3 here is CAIRETDEQYF. CDR3 sequence (DNA): TGTGCCATCAGGGAGACGGACGAGCAGTACTTC.

The V call is TRBV27, the J call TRBJ2-5, with 11 positions matching TRBD2. The germline V gene encodes CDR1 MNHEY and CDR2 SMNVEV (reference sequence). V was clipped by 6 bases and J by 1 base; unmatched bases: 16. The CDR3 length is 19 residues. The CDR3 reads CASREYIVGTSGSQETQYF. The CDR3 region has the DNA TGTGCCAGCAGAGAGTACATTGTAGGGACTAGCGGATCCCAAGAGACCCAGTACTTC.

The CDR3: CASSPRAGETQYF. DNA for the CDR3: TGTGCCAGCAGCCCCCGTGCGGGGGAGACCCAGTACTTC. The J gene is TRBJ2-5, the V gene TRBV7-7; tentatively, D is TRBD2 (6 bases). Trimming took off 5 bases at V and 5 bases at J, with 12 bases between the two ends. CDR3 length equals 13 residues. Germline V CDR1 and CDR2: SSHAT, FNYEAQ (reference sequence).

The chain joins TRBV4-1 to TRBJ1-3; 7 bases fit TRBD1. CDR1 and CDR2 from the germline V gene are MGHRA and YSYEKL. V lost 0 bases, J lost 1 base, and 3 bases stayed unmatched. The CDR3 totals 16 residues. The CDR3 spells CASSQDQGGSGNTIYF. CDR3 DNA sequence: TGCGCCAGCAGCCAAGATCAGGGGGGATCTGGAAACACCATATATTTT.

The J gene is TRBJ2-3, the V gene TRBV9, with D maybe TRBD1 (6 bases). The germline V and J ends were trimmed by 3 bases and 0 bases, with 11 bases remaining between them. CDR1 and CDR2 from the germline V gene are SGDLS and YYNGEE. This CDR3 has 15 residues. The CDR3 sequence is CASSARTVSTDTQYF. In nucleotides, the CDR3 is TGTGCCAGCAGCGCCAGGACAGTAAGCACAGATACGCAGTATTTT. The full variable domain, completed using reference TRBV9 and TRBJ2-3, is DSGVTQTPKHLITATGQRVTLRCSPRSGDLSVYWYQQSLDQGLQFLIQYYNGEERAKGNILERFSAQQFPDLHSELNLSSLELGDSALYFCASSARTVSTDTQYFGPGTRLTVL.

The table lists this clone with a count of one. CDR3 nucleotides: TGCGCCAGCAGCATGGAACCGTCCGGGACAGGTAATCAGCCCCAGCATTTT. Residues: CASSMEPSGTGNQPQHF. The J gene is TRBJ1-5, the V gene TRBV5-1, with TRBD1 matching over 8 bases. The CDR3 length is 17 residues. CDR1 is SGHRS and CDR2 is YFSETQ in the germline V gene. V shed 4 bases, J shed 4 bases, and the junction held 13 bases outside the gene matches.

For the CDR3, the DNA is TGTGCCTGGGGCCGAAAGGGGACTAGAGCCTACGAGCAGTACTTC. Protein product: CAWGRKGTRAYEQYF. The V gene is TRBV30, the J gene TRBJ2-7; 8 nucleotides agree with TRBD2. This CDR3 has 15 amino acids. V lost 5 bases to trimming and J lost 2 bases; unmatched junction nucleotides: 11. Germline CDR1 and CDR2: GTSNPN and SVGIG (reference sequence). The variable domain in full, with the rest retrieved from reference TRBV30 and TRBJ2-7, is SQTIHQWPATLVQPVGSPLSLECTVEGTSNPNLYWYRQAAGRGLQLLFYSVGIGQISSEVPQNLSASRPQDRQFILSSKKLLLSDSGFYLCAWGRKGTRAYEQYFGPGTRLTVT.

J is TRBJ2-7 and V is TRBV4-2; D remains ambiguous. The CDR3 runs 15 residues. The germline V gene encodes CDR1 LGHNA and CDR2 YNFKEQ. The V end lost 5 bases, the J end lost 2 bases, and 16 bases lay between the germline ends. Here the CDR3 DNA reads TGTGCCAGCAGCTCCGCAGTAGCATGGGCCTACGAGCAGTACTTC. Amino acid sequence: CASSSAVAWAYEQYF.

V and J are TRBV4-3 and TRBJ1-2; 9 nucleotides match TRBD1. This CDR3 has 17 amino acids. J lost 0 bases, V lost 3 bases, and 8 bases had no gene match. CDR1 is LGHNA, CDR2 YSLEER, per germline. The CDR3 bases are TGCGCCAGCAGCCAGGAAGACAGGGGGGCATCTAACTATGGCTACACCTTC. Protein sequence: CASSQEDRGASNYGYTF.

This clone was seen a few times. The V call is TRBV5-1, the J call TRBJ1-1; 8 positions match TRBD1. The germline gives CDR1 SGHRS, CDR2 YFSETQ. CDR3 length: 14 residues. The junction had 10 bases not matched to a gene; V was cut back by 4 bases and J by 8 bases. This chain's CDR3 is CASSRSTGGSEAFF. CDR3 coding DNA: TGCGCCAGCAGCCGATCCACAGGGGGTTCGGAAGCTTTCTTT.

The CDR3 DNA reads TGTGCCATCAGTGAGGGGCAACAAGAGACCCAGTACTTC. As protein: CAISEGQQETQYF. J is TRBJ2-5 and V is TRBV10-3; D is uncertain. Germline V gives CDR1 ENHRY, CDR2 SYGVKD. The CDR3 is 13 amino acids. The V and J ends lost 2 bases and 2 bases respectively, with 6 bases between them.

The rearrangement links TRBV7-6 to TRBJ2-5, with 12 bases aligning to TRBD2. V trimming: 0 bases; J trimming: 5 bases; junction bases outside the gene matches: 4. CDR3 length equals 16 residues. Germline assignment: CDR1 SGHVS and CDR2 FNYEAQ. This CDR3 reads CASSLAPTSGSETQYF. The DNA for the CDR3 is TGTGCCAGCAGCTTAGCCCCGACTAGCGGGAGTGAGACCCAGTACTTC.

The chain links TRBV9 to TRBJ2-3; 8 bases line up with TRBD2. Germline CDR1 is SGDLS and CDR2 is YYNGEE. The ends lost 0 bases at V and 2 bases at J; junction bases unmatched: 8. This CDR3 region has 17 residues. The CDR3 here is CASSVGGGGRYTDTQYF. Here the CDR3 DNA reads TGTGCCAGCAGCGTAGGGGGCGGGGGGCGATACACAGATACGCAGTATTTT.

The V gene is TRBV19, the J gene TRBJ2-2; 8 bases line up with TRBD2. Per germline, CDR1 LNHDA and CDR2 SQIVND (reference sequence). CDR3 length equals 16 residues. V shed 4 bases and J 8 bases; nucleotides not matched to a gene: 12. The CDR3 protein is CASSRQAGARLGELFF. In DNA, the CDR3 is TGTGCCAGTAGTAGGCAAGCGGGGGCCCGGCTGGGGGAGCTGTTTTTT.

V gene TRBV5-5 combines with J gene TRBJ1-1; 8 positions agree with TRBD1. This CDR3 region has 14 residues. The V gene's germline CDR1 is SGHKS and CDR2 YYEKEE (reference sequence). V lost 0 bases, J lost 10 bases, and 8 bases stayed unmatched. CDR3 protein: CASSLDAGGSGAFF. CDR3 sequence (DNA): TGTGCCAGCAGCTTGGATGCAGGGGGCTCGGGAGCTTTCTTT.

V usage is TRBV4-3 and J usage is TRBJ2-3; TRBD2 might be the D (5 bases). CDR1 LGHNA and CDR2 YSLEER come from the germline V gene. V shed 4 bases and J shed 4 bases, with 21 bases lying between them. This CDR3 has 17 amino acids. The CDR3 DNA sequence: TGCGCCAGCAGCCCAGCGATCCGGCGGGCGAGGGCAGATACGCAGTATTTT. It codes for CASSPAIRRARADTQYF.

The chain recombines TRBV30 with TRBJ1-5, with D possibly TRBD1 on 6 matching bases. Germline-derived CDR1 and CDR2 are GTSNPN and SVGIG (reference sequence). Trimming cost V 5 bases and J 7 bases, with 15 bases left between them. This CDR3 is built from 13 residues. CDR3 sequence reads: CAWGMGARQPQHF. The CDR3 DNA reads as TGTGCCTGGGGTATGGGGGCAAGGCAGCCCCAGCATTTT.

The J gene is TRBJ2-7, the V gene TRBV19; 10 positions agree with TRBD2. V gave up 5 bases and J gave up 6 bases; unmatched junction bases: 7. The CDR3 has 14 residues. Germline-derived CDR1 and CDR2 are LNHDA and SQIVND (reference sequence). CDR3 protein: CASSPSGRAAEQYF. The CDR3 DNA follows: TGTGCCAGTAGTCCCAGCGGGAGGGCCGCCGAGCAGTACTTC.

The chain couples TRBV11-3 to TRBJ2-7, with D possibly being TRBD1 (5 bases). V lost 5 bases to trimming and J lost 3 bases, with 8 bases between them. Germline V gene lookup returns CDR1 SGHNT and CDR2 YENEEA. The CDR3 length is 12 residues. In nucleotides, the CDR3 is TGTGCCAGCAGCCGGACAAACTACGAGCAGTACTTC. Translating gives CASSRTNYEQYF.

About this clone itself: Other DNA sequences in the same sample also yield this CDR3. This chain joins TRBV19 and TRBJ1-6, with no clear D. Germline V gene data show CDR1 as LNHDA and CDR2 as SQIVND (reference sequence). The CDR3 runs 12 residues. Trimming took off 6 bases at V and 6 bases at J, with 6 bases between the two ends. In DNA form, the CDR3 reads TGTGCCAGTAGCGGTCTTAATTCACCCCTCCACTTT. It specifies CASSGLNSPLHF. Drawing the rest from reference TRBV19 and TRBJ1-6, the complete variable domain is DGGITQSPKYLFRKEGQNVTLSCEQNLNHDAMYWYRQDPGQGLRLIYYSQIVNDFQKGDIAEGYSVSREKKESFPLTVTSAQKNPTAFYLCASSGLNSPLHFGNGTRLTVT.

This clone was seen only once. V and J are TRBV7-2 and TRBJ2-2; D call uncertain. The CDR3 has 13 residues. The V gene's germline CDR1 is SGHTA and CDR2 FQGNSA. Between the trimmed V and J ends, which lost 5 bases and 7 bases, there was a span of 11 bases. This chain's CDR3 is CASSPRRNGELFF. The CDR3 DNA reads TGTGCCAGCAGCCCCCGGCGGAACGGGGAGCTGTTTTTT.

The chain links TRBV18 to TRBJ2-2; a weak D match, TRBD2 (5 bases). Germline loops: CDR1 KGHSH, CDR2 LQKENI. The germline V and J ends were trimmed by 3 bases and 0 bases, with 17 bases remaining between them. The CDR3 is 18 residues long. The chain's CDR3 is CASSPVTGYTANTGELFF. The CDR3 DNA follows: TGTGCCAGCTCACCGGTGACGGGATATACCGCGAACACCGGGGAGCTGTTTTTT.

The chain links TRBV9 to TRBJ2-7; 7 nucleotides match TRBD2. Germline CDR1 reads SGDLS; CDR2 reads YYNGEE. With V trimmed by 0 bases and J by 0 bases, 3 bases remained unmatched. The CDR3 runs to 15 residues. DNA of the CDR3: TGTGCCAGCAGCGTAGCTGGGGACTACTCCTACGAGCAGTACTTC. It yields the protein CASSVAGDYSYEQYF.

This sequence joins TRBV25-1 and TRBJ2-7; the match to TRBD1 covers 11 bases. CDR1 is MGHDK and CDR2 is SYGVNS in the germline V gene. The CDR3 has 14 amino acids. V lost 7 bases to trimming and J lost 2 bases; unmatched junction nucleotides: 4. DNA of the CDR3: TGTGCCAGCACAACGGACAGGGGGCCCTACGAGCAGTACTTC. It specifies CASTTDRGPYEQYF.

The V gene is TRBV5-1, the J gene TRBJ1-5; TRBD1 agrees at 7 bases. The germline gives CDR1 SGHRS, CDR2 YFSETQ. V shed 4 bases and J 5 bases; nucleotides not matched to a gene: 6. The CDR3 contains 14 residues. The DNA of the CDR3 is TGCGCCAGCAGCGAGGGGGACAGTTATCAGCCCCAGCATTTT. As protein: CASSEGDSYQPQHF.

In its sample, this clone was seen once. The chain couples TRBV30 to TRBJ2-3; D is possibly TRBD2 (5 bases). Trimming took 1 base from V and 4 from J, leaving 12 bases between them. The CDR3 is 14 residues long. Germline V gives CDR1 GTSNPN, CDR2 SVGIG (reference sequence). The CDR3: CAWSAGSSADTQYF. CDR3 in DNA: TGTGCCTGGAGTGCGGGATCATCCGCAGATACGCAGTATTTT.

This rearrangement joins TRBV10-3 to TRBJ1-3; D perhaps matches TRBD1 (5 bases). Trimming left V 6 bases short and J 1 base short, with 7 bases between. CDR3 length: 13 amino acids. CDR1 is ENHRY and CDR2 is SYGVKD in the germline V gene. DNA of the CDR3: TGTGCCATCAGCCGACAGTCTGGAAACACCATATATTTT. Its translation is CAISRQSGNTIYF.

The CDR3 region is CASSPKETQYF. The CDR3 coding sequence is TGTGCCAGCTCACCTAAAGAGACCCAGTACTTC. The V and J genes are TRBV18 and TRBJ2-5, with no clear D. CDR1 KGHSH and CDR2 LQKENI come from the germline V gene. The CDR3 has 11 amino acids. V was clipped by 3 bases and J by 3 bases, with 2 bases between them.

The V and J genes are TRBV21-1 and TRBJ2-1; the table's D call TRBD1 went unverified against the DNA. TRBV21-1 is recorded as a pseudogene. This CDR3 has 17 residues. The CDR3: CASSKGRRDRAYNEQFF. The CDR3 coding sequence is TGTGCCAGCAGCAAAGGCCGCAGGGACAGAGCCTACAATGAGCAGTTCTTC.